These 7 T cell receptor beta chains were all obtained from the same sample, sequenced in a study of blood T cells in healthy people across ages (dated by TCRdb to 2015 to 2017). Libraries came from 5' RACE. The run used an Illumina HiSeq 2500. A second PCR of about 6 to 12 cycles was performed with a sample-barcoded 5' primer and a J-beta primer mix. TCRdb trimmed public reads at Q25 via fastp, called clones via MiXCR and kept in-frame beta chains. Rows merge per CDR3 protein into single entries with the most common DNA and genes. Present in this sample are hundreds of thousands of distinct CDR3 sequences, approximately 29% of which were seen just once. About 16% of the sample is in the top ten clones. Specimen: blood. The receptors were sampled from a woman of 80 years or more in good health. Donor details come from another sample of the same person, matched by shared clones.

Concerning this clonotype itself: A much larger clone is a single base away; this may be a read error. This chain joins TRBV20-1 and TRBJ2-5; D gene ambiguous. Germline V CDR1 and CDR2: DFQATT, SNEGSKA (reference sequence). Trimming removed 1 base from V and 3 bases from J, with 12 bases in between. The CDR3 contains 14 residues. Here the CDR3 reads CSARVITAEETQYF. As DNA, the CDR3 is TGCAGTGCTAGAGTTATAACAGCTGAAGAGACCCAGTACTTC.

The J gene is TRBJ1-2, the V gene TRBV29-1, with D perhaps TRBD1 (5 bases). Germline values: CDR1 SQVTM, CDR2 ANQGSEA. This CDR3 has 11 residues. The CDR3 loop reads CSGQGNYGYTF. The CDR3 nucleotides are TGCAGTGGGCAGGGAAACTATGGCTACACCTTC.

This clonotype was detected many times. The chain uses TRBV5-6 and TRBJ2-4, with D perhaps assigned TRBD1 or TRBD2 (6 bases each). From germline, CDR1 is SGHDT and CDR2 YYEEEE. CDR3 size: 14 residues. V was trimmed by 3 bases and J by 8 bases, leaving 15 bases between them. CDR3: CASSSTERGDIQYF. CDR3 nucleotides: TGTGCCAGCAGCTCCACGGAGAGGGGGGACATTCAGTACTTC.

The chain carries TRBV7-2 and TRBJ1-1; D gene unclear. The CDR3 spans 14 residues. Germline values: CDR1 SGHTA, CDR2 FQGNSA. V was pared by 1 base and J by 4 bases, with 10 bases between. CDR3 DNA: TGTGCCAGCAGCTTAGAAGGCGCGGGCACTGAAGCTTTCTTT. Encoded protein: CASSLEGAGTEAFF.

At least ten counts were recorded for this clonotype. CDR3 amino acids: CASSLVGLAGYNEQFF. The CDR3, as DNA: TGTGCCAGCAGTTTAGTAGGGCTAGCGGGCTACAATGAGCAGTTCTTC. The gene calls are TRBV12-3 or TRBV12-4 and TRBJ2-1, with TRBD2 matching 8 bases. Trimming took 1 base from V and 3 from J; bases not matched to a gene: 5. The CDR3 is 16 amino acids.

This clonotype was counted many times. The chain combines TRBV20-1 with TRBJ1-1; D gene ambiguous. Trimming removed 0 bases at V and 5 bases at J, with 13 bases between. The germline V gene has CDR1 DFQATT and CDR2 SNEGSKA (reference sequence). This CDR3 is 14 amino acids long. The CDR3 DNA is TGCAGTGCTAGAGATCGGGCGCGAGGGACTGAAGCTTTCTTT. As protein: CSARDRARGTEAFF.

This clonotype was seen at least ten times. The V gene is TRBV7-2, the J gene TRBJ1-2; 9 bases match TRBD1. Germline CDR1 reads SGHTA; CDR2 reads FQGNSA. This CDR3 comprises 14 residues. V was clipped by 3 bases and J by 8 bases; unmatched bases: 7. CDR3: CASSLTGGLGGYTF. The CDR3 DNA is TGTGCCAGCAGCTTGACAGGGGGGCTTGGGGGCTACACCTTC.